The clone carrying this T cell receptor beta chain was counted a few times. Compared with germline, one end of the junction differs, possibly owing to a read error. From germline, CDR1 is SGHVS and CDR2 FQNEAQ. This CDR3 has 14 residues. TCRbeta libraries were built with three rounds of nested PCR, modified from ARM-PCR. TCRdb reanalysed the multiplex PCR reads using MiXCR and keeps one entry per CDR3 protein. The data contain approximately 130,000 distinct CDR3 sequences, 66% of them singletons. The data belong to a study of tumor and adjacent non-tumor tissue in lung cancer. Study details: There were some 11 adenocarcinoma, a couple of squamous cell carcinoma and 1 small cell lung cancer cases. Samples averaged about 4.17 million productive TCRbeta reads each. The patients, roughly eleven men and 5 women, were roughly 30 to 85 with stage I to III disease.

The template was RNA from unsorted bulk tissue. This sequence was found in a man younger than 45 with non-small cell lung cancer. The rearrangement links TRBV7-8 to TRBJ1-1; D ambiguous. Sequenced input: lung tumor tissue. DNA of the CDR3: TGTGCCATCAGCCCAAGAGATCGTCAGTCTGAAGCTTTCTTT. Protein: CAISPRDRQSEAFF.